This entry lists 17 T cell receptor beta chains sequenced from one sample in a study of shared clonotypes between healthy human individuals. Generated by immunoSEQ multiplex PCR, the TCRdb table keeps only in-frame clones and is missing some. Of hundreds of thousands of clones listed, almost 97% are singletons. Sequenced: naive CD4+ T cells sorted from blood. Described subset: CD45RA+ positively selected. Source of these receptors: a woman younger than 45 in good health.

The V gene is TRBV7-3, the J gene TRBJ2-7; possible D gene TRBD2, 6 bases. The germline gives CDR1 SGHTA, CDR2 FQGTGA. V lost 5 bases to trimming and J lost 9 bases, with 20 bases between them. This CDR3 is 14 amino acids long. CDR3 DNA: TGTGCCAGCAGCCTCGATTCCGGGAGTGAGGTGCAGTACTTC. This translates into CASSLDSGSEVQYF.

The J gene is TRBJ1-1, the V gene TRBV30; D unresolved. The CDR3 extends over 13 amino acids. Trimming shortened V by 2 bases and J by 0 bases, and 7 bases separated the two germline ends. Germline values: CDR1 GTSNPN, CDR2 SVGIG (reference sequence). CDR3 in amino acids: CAWSRGLNTEAFF. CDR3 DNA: TGTGCCTGGAGTCGAGGACTGAACACTGAAGCTTTCTTT. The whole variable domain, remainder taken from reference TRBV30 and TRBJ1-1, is SQTIHQWPATLVQPVGSPLSLECTVEGTSNPNLYWYRQAAGRGLQLLFYSVGIGQISSEVPQNLSASRPQDRQFILSSKKLLLSDSGFYLCAWSRGLNTEAFFGQGTRLTVV.

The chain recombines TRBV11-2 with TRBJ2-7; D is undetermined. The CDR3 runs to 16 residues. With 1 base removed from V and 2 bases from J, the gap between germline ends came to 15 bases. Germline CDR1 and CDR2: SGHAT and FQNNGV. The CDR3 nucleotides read TGTGCCAGCAGCTTAGGTTTTGGGAAGCCGCCCTACGAGCAGTACTTC. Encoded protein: CASSLGFGKPPYEQYF.

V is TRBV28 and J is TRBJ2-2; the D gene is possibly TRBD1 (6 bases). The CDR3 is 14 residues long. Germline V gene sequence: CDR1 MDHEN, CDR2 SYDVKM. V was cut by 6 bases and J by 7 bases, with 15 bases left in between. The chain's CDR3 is CASRPQGLGGELFF. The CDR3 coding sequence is TGTGCCAGCAGACCCCAGGGGTTGGGCGGGGAGCTGTTTTTT.

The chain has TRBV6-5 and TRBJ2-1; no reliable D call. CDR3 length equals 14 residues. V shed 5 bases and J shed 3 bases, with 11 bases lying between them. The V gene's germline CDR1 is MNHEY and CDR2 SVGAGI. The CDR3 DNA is TGTGCCAGCAGTCCTCGGGCCGACTACAATGAGCAGTTCTTC. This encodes CASSPRADYNEQFF.

CDR3 amino acids: CSARDSLLREQYF. The CDR3 DNA reads as TGCAGCGCCAGGGACTCCCTCCTACGAGAGCAGTACTTC. The chain couples TRBV29-1 to TRBJ2-7, with D maybe TRBD2 (6 bases). The CDR3 totals 13 residues. V was clipped by 7 bases and J by 7 bases, with 20 bases between them. Germline V lookup: CDR1 SQVTM, CDR2 ANQGSEA.

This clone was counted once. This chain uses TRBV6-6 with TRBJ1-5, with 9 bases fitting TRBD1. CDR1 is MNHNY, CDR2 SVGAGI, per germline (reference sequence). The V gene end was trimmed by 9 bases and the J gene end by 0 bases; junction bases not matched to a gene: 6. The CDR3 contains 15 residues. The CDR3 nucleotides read TGTGCCAGTAGGGACAGGGACTATAGCAATCAGCCCCAGCATTTT. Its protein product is CASRDRDYSNQPQHF.

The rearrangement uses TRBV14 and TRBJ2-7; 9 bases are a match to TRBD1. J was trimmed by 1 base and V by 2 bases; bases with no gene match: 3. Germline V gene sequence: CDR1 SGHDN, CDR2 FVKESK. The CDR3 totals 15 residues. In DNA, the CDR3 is TGTGCCAGCAGCCAACCGGGACAGGGTTCCTACGAGCAGTACTTC. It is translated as CASSQPGQGSYEQYF.

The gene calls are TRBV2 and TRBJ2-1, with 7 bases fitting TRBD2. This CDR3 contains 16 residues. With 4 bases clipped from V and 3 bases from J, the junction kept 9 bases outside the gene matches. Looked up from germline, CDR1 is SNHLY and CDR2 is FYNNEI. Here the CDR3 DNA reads TGTGCCAGCAGTGCCTTGGGCGGGAGAGGCTACAATGAGCAGTTCTTC. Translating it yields CASSALGGRGYNEQFF.

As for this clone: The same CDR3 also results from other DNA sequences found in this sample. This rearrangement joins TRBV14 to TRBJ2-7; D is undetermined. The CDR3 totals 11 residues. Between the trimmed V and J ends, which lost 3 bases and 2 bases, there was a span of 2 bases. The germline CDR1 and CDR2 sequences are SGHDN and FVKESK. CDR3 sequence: CASSQTYEQYF. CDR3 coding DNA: TGTGCCAGCAGCCAGACCTACGAGCAGTACTTC. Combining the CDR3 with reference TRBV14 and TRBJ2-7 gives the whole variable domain EAGVTQFPSHSVIEKGQTVTLRCDPISGHDNLYWYRRVMGKEIKFLLHFVKESKQDESGMPNNRFLAERTGGTYSTLKVQPAELEDSGVYFCASSQTYEQYFGPGTRLTVT.

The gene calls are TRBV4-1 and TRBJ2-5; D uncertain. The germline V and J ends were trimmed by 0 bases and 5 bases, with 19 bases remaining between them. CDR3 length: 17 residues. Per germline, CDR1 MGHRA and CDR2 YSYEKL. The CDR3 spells CASSQDLGPPKRETQYF. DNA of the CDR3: TGCGCCAGCAGCCAAGATCTAGGCCCCCCCAAGAGGGAGACCCAGTACTTC.

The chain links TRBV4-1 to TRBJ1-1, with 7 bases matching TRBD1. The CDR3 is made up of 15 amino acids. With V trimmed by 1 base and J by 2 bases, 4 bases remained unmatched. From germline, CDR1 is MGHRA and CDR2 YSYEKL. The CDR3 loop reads CASSQGRTGNTEAFF. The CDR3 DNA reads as TGCGCCAGCAGCCAAGGAAGGACAGGTAACACTGAAGCTTTCTTT.

The CDR3 DNA reads as TGTGCCAGCAGCTGGACAGTGGAGCAGTACTTC. Encoded protein: CASSWTVEQYF. This chain links TRBV7-4 with TRBJ2-7; perhaps TRBD1 as D (6 bases). Germline V gene sequence: CDR1 SGHVT, CDR2 SQSDAQ. V was shortened by 4 bases and J by 7 bases, with 8 bases between the two germline ends. This CDR3 has 11 amino acids. The full variable domain, completed using reference TRBV7-4 and TRBJ2-7, is GAGVSQSPRYKVAKRGRDVALRCDSISGHVTLYWYRQTLGQGSEVLTYSQSDAQRDKSGRPSGRFSAERPERSVSTLKIQRTEQGDSAVYLCASSWTVEQYFGPGTRLTVT.

CDR3 nucleotides: TGTGCCAGCAGCTTACACTACCCGGGAGGGCCTTACAATGAGCAGTTCTTC. This translates into CASSLHYPGGPYNEQFF. The V gene is TRBV7-3, the J gene TRBJ2-1, with TRBD2 matching 8 bases. Trimming at V came to 2 bases and at J to 4 bases, leaving 10 bases not matched to a gene. CDR1 and CDR2 from the germline V gene are SGHTA and FQGTGA. This CDR3 comprises 17 residues.

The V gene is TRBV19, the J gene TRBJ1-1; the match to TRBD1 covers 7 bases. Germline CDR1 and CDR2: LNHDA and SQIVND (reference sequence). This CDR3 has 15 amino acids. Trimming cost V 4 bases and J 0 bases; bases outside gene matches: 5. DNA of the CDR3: TGTGCCAGTAGTAACGCCGGGACAGTGAACACTGAAGCTTTCTTT. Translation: CASSNAGTVNTEAFF.

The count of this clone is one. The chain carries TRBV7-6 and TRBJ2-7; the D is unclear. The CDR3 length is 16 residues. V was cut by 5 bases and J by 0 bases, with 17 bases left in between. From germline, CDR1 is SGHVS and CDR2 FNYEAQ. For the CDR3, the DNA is TGTGCCAGCAGCCCCCGCCCGACAACCGTCTCCTACGAGCAGTACTTC. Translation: CASSPRPTTVSYEQYF.

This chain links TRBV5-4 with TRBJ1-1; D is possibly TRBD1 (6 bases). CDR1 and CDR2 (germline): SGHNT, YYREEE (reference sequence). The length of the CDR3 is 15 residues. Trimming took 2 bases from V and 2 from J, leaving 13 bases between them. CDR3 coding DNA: TGTGCCAGCAGCTTAATATCTGGGGGCAACACTGAAGCTTTCTTT. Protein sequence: CASSLISGGNTEAFF.